This T cell receptor (beta chain) is from a study of identical twins. Germline V gene lookup returns CDR1 SGHNT and CDR2 YYREEE (reference sequence). The V end lost 0 bases, the J end lost 10 bases, and 8 bases lay between the germline ends. The CDR3 is 12 amino acids. MiXCR, applied by TCRdb to the 5' RACE reads, yields one record per CDR3 protein. The data contain roughly 350,000 distinct CDR3 sequences, about 9% of them singletons. With regard to this clonotype: What it binds is unknown.

Study-level results: Out-of-frame TCR alpha sharing in monozygotic twins exceeded recombination model predictions.

The gene calls are TRBV5-4 and TRBJ2-1; no reliable D call. Specimen: naive T cells sorted from blood. The receptor was isolated from a woman aged 45-65 years in good health. The CDR3 sequence: CASSLASGEQFF. The CDR3 region has the DNA TGTGCCAGCAGCTTGGCCAGTGGCGAGCAGTTCTTC.